The clone carrying this TCR beta chain was recorded a few times. The antigen is not known. This record comes from a study of CD8+CD57+ T cells in acquired aplastic anemia. As for the study in general: Sorted CD4+ and CD8+ cells yielded DNA averaging around 3.2 ug.

Whole-study findings and limits: Levels of CD8+ Simpson's diversity were not significantly distinct in patients versus controls. Patients and controls shared 25 to 35 CD8+ CDR3 sequences, highly expressed in patients.

The V gene's germline CDR1 is SGHDT and CDR2 YYEEEE. The CDR3 covers 12 residues. Trimming pared 2 bases from V and 5 bases from J, leaving 7 bases between. Genomic DNA, serving as template, underwent TCR beta VDJ and CDR3 profiling. MiXCR was run by TCRdb on the reads, yielding one entry per CDR3 protein. The sample lists about 270,000 distinct CDR3 sequences, roughly three fifths seen once, with less than 9.5% in the top ten. V usage is TRBV5-6 and J usage is TRBJ1-1; D is undetermined. This receptor was obtained from a human donor with severe aplastic anemia or a healthy control (not recorded which). Sequences were obtained from sorted CD4+, CD8+, or CD8+CD57+ T cells (not recorded which) from PBMCs. CDR3 sequence reads: CASSFTRTEAFF. As DNA, the CDR3 is TGTGCCAGCAGCTTTACCAGGACTGAAGCTTTCTTT.